These 20 T cell receptor beta chains share one sample of origin, sequenced in a study of metastatic and nonmetastatic thyroid tumors. Before thyroid surgery, none of the patients had received any treatment. From the PCR reads, TCRdb re-called clones with MiXCR. The table records about 20,000 clones, around a third of them present only once. The sample taken for sequencing was blood. The receptors here all came from a female donor with papillary thyroid cancer or a benign thyroid nodule (not recorded which). Some clones in this sample may be carry-over from other donors' samples.

At least ten counts were recorded for this clone. The V and J genes are TRBV6-1 and TRBJ2-3, with 8 bases lining up with TRBD2. The CDR3 spans 15 residues. CDR1 is MNHNS, CDR2 SASEGT, per germline. The V segment lost 4 bases and the J segment 11 bases; nucleotides outside the gene matches: 14. The CDR3 sequence is CASSGRGSGAYMQYF. The CDR3 DNA sequence: TGTGCCAGCAGTGGGAGGGGTAGCGGGGCTTATATGCAGTATTTT.

The V gene is TRBV5-1, the J gene TRBJ2-7; TRBD1 aligns across 7 bases. Germline V gene data show CDR1 as SGHRS and CDR2 as YFSETQ. The length of the CDR3 is 16 residues. Trimming took 1 base from V and 4 from J; bases not matched to a gene: 11. The DNA of the CDR3 is TGCGCCAGCAGCTTGAGAGCGACAGGGCCCAGGTACGAGCAGTACTTC. The encoded protein is CASSLRATGPRYEQYF.

This clone was detected once. This sequence joins TRBV5-4 and TRBJ2-1; D is perhaps TRBD1 (6 bases). Germline-derived CDR1 and CDR2 are SGHNT and YYREEE (reference sequence). The CDR3 extends over 15 amino acids. Trimming shortened V by 4 bases and J by 4 bases, and 15 bases separated the two germline ends. The CDR3 nucleotides read TGTGCCAGCAGCACAGGGAGTGGGATTTACAATGAGCAGTTCTTC. It translates to CASSTGSGIYNEQFF.

This clone ranks as medium-sized. V usage is TRBV24-1 and J usage is TRBJ2-2; 7 bases match TRBD2. Germline lookup yields CDR1 KGHDR and CDR2 SFDVKD. J was trimmed by 3 bases and V by 0 bases; bases with no gene match: 0. The CDR3 covers 15 residues. CDR3 amino acids: CATSDLLADTGELFF. DNA of the CDR3: TGTGCCACCAGTGATTTGCTAGCGGACACCGGGGAGCTGTTTTTT.

This clone appeared many times. The V gene is TRBV6-4, the J gene TRBJ2-3; 9 bases are a match to TRBD1. CDR3 length equals 16 residues. Germline V gene lookup returns CDR1 MRHNA and CDR2 SNTAGT. After removal of 4 bases from V and 3 bases from J, the junction contained 8 bases not matched to a gene. CDR3 DNA sequence: TGTGCCAGCAGTGCAGCCGAAGGGACAGGGACAGATACGCAGTATTTT. Amino acid sequence: CASSAAEGTGTDTQYF.

By share, this clone counts as large. This chain connects TRBV4-1 to TRBJ1-1; 7 nucleotides align to TRBD1. J was trimmed by 6 bases and V by 1 base; bases with no gene match: 8. The CDR3 has 15 residues. Germline V CDR1 and CDR2: MGHRA, YSYEKL. The CDR3 DNA reads as TGCGCCAGCAGCCAAGCTGTGACAGGGCCAGCTGAAGCTTTCTTT. Translating gives CASSQAVTGPAEAFF.

This sequence joins TRBV7-9 and TRBJ2-7, with TRBD1 matching 9 bases. Germline V lookup: CDR1 SEHNR, CDR2 FQNEAQ (reference sequence). CDR3 length: 15 residues. V trimming: 4 bases; J trimming: 4 bases; junction bases outside the gene matches: 8. Written as DNA, the CDR3 is TGTGCCAGCAGCTCGTCGACAGGGGGGAGGTACGAGCAGTACTTC. Its protein product is CASSSSTGGRYEQYF.

There are many counts of this clone. This chain joins TRBV3-1 and TRBJ2-5, with 7 bases aligning to TRBD2. The CDR3 length is 13 residues. CDR1 is LGHDT and CDR2 is YNNKEL in the germline V gene (reference sequence). J lost 4 bases, V lost 4 bases, and 3 bases had no gene match. The chain's CDR3 is CASSRTRVETQYF. CDR3 bases: TGTGCCAGCAGCCGGACTAGGGTAGAGACCCAGTACTTC.

The chain recombines TRBV5-1 with TRBJ1-3; possible D gene TRBD1, 5 bases. Looked up from germline, CDR1 is SGHRS and CDR2 is YFSETQ. The CDR3 is 16 residues long. The V end was cut by 4 bases, the J end by 1 base, with 15 bases between. The CDR3 DNA sequence: TGCGCCAGCAGCCAAGTAGGAGGGGCATCTGGAAACACCATATATTTT. Amino acid sequence: CASSQVGGASGNTIYF.

This clone was counted at least ten times. With a much larger clone just one base away, this may be a read error. The identical CDR3 is also encoded by other nucleotide sequences in the sample. The chain links TRBV2 to TRBJ1-1; weak D call: TRBD1 (6 bases). This CDR3 is built from 13 residues. Germline V CDR1 and CDR2: SNHLY, FYNNEI. DNA of the CDR3: TGTGCCAGTCTGGGGGCGCGGGACACTGAGGCTTTCTTT. Translating it yields CASLGARDTEAFF.

This clone was seen repeatedly, ten times or more. The J gene is TRBJ2-3, the V gene TRBV19, with 8 bases lining up with TRBD2. The CDR3 spans 13 residues. Germline trimming cut 7 bases from V and 3 bases from J; bases unmatched to any gene: 3. Germline assignment: CDR1 LNHDA and CDR2 SQIVND (reference sequence). This CDR3 is CASKKRETDTQYF. CDR3 nucleotides: TGTGCCAGTAAAAAGCGGGAGACAGATACGCAGTATTTT.

This clone was seen more than once but under ten times. The rearrangement uses TRBV11-2 and TRBJ2-1; no firm D call. CDR1 and CDR2 (germline): SGHAT, FQNNGV. With 0 bases removed from V and 3 bases from J, the gap between germline ends came to 9 bases. The CDR3 sequence is 15 residues long. CDR3 region: CASSLDLGFYNEQFF. The CDR3 DNA is TGTGCCAGCAGCTTAGATCTGGGGTTCTACAATGAGCAGTTCTTC.

The chain has TRBV12-3 or TRBV12-4 and TRBJ1-4, with a tentative D call TRBD1 (5 bases). Trimming pared 8 bases from V and 11 bases from J, leaving 21 bases between. The CDR3 is 14 amino acids. Here the CDR3 DNA reads TGTGCCAGCGGTCGGGGGAGGGGTAACGGTAAACTGTTTTTT. Amino acids: CASGRGRGNGKLFF.

This clone counts as medium-sized (0.01 to 0.1%). This sequence joins TRBV7-2 and TRBJ1-5, with 7 bases fitting TRBD1. Germline trimming cut 4 bases from V and 1 base from J; bases unmatched to any gene: 19. This CDR3 region has 20 residues. Germline V gene lookup returns CDR1 SGHTA and CDR2 FQGNSA. The CDR3 bases are TGTGCCAGCAGCTACCACCCTCGGGAGAGGGGGCGCTTGAGCAATCAGCCCCAGCATTTT. Translated, it gives CASSYHPRERGRLSNQPQHF.

This clone counts as medium-sized. V gene TRBV5-1 combines with J gene TRBJ2-7; D remains unclear. Germline-derived CDR1 and CDR2 are SGHRS and YFSETQ. The V and J ends lost 0 bases and 0 bases respectively, with 4 bases between them. The CDR3 consists of 13 residues. CDR3 nucleotide sequence: TGCGCCAGCAGCTTGGTGGGCTCCTACGAGCAGTACTTC. Residues: CASSLVGSYEQYF.

This clone was counted many times. The sample carries other DNA sequences with the same CDR3. V is TRBV29-1 and J is TRBJ2-5, with D possibly matching TRBD2 (6 bases). There are 14 residues in the CDR3. The V and J ends lost 6 bases and 4 bases respectively, with 18 bases between them. Germline V gene data show CDR1 as SQVTM and CDR2 as ANQGSEA. Written as DNA, the CDR3 is TGCAGCGTGCGGGGACCAGCGGAATTAGAGACCCAGTACTTC. Translation: CSVRGPAELETQYF.

This clone was detected many times. In the same sample, other DNA sequences code for this CDR3. This sequence joins TRBV20-1 and TRBJ1-5; no clear D gene. The germline gives CDR1 DFQATT, CDR2 SNEGSKA (reference sequence). This CDR3 has 13 residues. The CDR3 is CSVIPGGNQPQHF. For the CDR3, the DNA is TGCAGCGTAATTCCTGGGGGCAATCAGCCCCAGCATTTT.

This clone is medium-sized within its sample. Other DNA sequences in this sample translate to the same CDR3. The chain combines TRBV4-3 with TRBJ2-7, with 7 bases lining up with TRBD2. Looked up from germline, CDR1 is LGHNA and CDR2 is YSLEER. The CDR3 loop spans 15 amino acids. Unmatched junction bases numbered 5, after V lost 0 bases and J lost 3 bases. The CDR3 is CASSQEVGEGYEQYF. The DNA of the CDR3 is TGCGCCAGCAGCCAAGAAGTCGGGGAGGGCTACGAGCAGTACTTC.

The rearrangement links TRBV20-1 to TRBJ2-7; 11 bases line up with TRBD2. The CDR3 runs 16 residues. Trimming at V came to 6 bases and at J to 0 bases, leaving 10 bases not matched to a gene. Germline assignment: CDR1 DFQATT and CDR2 SNEGSKA (reference sequence). CDR3 nucleotide sequence: TGCAGTGCCGGGACTAGCGGAATCAGGAGCTCCTACGAGCAGTACTTC. Its translation: CSAGTSGIRSSYEQYF.

By share, this clone counts as medium-sized. This sequence joins TRBV6-1 and TRBJ2-7; 7 nucleotides line up with TRBD1. CDR3 length equals 16 residues. The trim removed 4 bases at V and 0 bases at J, leaving 9 bases unmatched. The germline V gene has CDR1 MNHNS and CDR2 SASEGT. CDR3 in amino acids: CASSGSGTESSYEQYF. The CDR3, as DNA: TGTGCCAGCAGTGGTTCCGGGACAGAGAGCTCCTACGAGCAGTACTTC.